The rows below give T cell receptor beta chains drawn from one sample of a study of cytomegalovirus exposure and HLA in healthy donors. Sequenced by immunoSEQ multiplex PCR; TCRdb stores in-frame clones only, minus some. The table shows over 50,000 clones, with approximately 74% occurring only once. Sequencing was carried out using PBMCs. These receptors were collected from a man aged 40-49 years in good health and CMV-seropositive. The CDR3 runs from the conserved cysteine through the conserved F or W. Each record gives: clone size, V gene, J gene, D gene, CDR3 protein, CDR3 DNA. D genes are given only for firm matches. A row's size may be missing; if present it is once, few, many or a size class.

>NA|TRBV5-1|TRBJ2-1|NA
CASSSQGNEQFF
TGCGCCAGCAGCTCCCAGGGCAATGAGCAGTTCTTC
>NA|TRBV11-2|TRBJ2-1|NA
CASSLDGGPYNEQFF
TGTGCCAGCAGCTTAGATGGGGGCCCATACAATGAGCAGTTCTTC
>NA|TRBV21-1|TRBJ2-7|NA
CARVAGGSYEQYF
NA
>few|TRBV25-1|TRBJ2-1|TRBD1
CASSESGTGTVQFF
TGTGCCAGCAGTGAATCGGGGACAGGGACCGTGCAGTTCTTC
>NA|TRBV7-2|TRBJ2-2|NA
CASSLAGGVTGELFF
TGTGCCAGCAGCTTAGCAGGCGGGGTCACCGGGGAGCTGTTTTTT
>NA|TRBV12-5|TRBJ2-7|TRBD1
CASARDSALEQYF
TGTGCTAGTGCCCGGGACAGCGCCCTGGAGCAGTACTTC
>NA|TRBV19|TRBJ2-7|NA
CASSIAGGSRDEQYF
TGTGCCAGTAGTATAGCGGGGGGCTCTAGGGACGAGCAGTACTTC
>NA|TRBV10-3|TRBJ1-6|NA
CAISSGLYNSPLHF
TGTGCCATCAGTTCCGGTCTGTATAATTCACCCCTCCACTTT
>NA|TRBV2|TRBJ2-1|TRBD2
CASSDFGTRGWFF
TGTGCCAGCAGTGATTTTGGGACTAGAGGGTGGTTCTTC
>few|TRBV6-1|TRBJ1-2|TRBD1
CASSGTGNGYTF
TGTGCCAGCAGTGGGACAGGGAACGGCTACACCTTC
>NA|TRBV6-5|TRBJ1-5|NA
CASSSTGGNQPQHF
TGTGCCAGCAGTTCCACCGGGGGGAATCAGCCCCAGCATTTT
>few|TRBV9|TRBJ1-2|NA
CASSQHNYGYTF
TGTGCCAGCAGCCAACACAACTATGGCTACACCTTC
>NA|TRBV5-1|TRBJ2-3|NA
CASSFYLSDTQYF
TGCGCCAGCAGCTTTTATCTTAGTGATACGCAGTATTTT